This T cell receptor (beta chain) was sequenced for a study of technical replicates of blood from a handful of donors. Here immunoSEQ multiplex PCR was the method, and the copy in TCRdb shows in-frame clones only, minus some. This sample has tens of thousands of clones, with 90% to 95% found just once. CDR1 and CDR2 (germline): SQVTM, ANQGSEA. The J segment lost 2 bases and the V segment lost 6 bases, leaving 12 bases of the junction unmatched. There are 16 residues in the CDR3. V is TRBV29-1 and J is TRBJ2-7; TRBD2 matches 11 bases. The clonotype originates from a human donor in good health. Sequenced: T cells isolated from PBMCs. The CDR3 DNA is TGCAGCGTCGCCTCATACGGGACTAGCGGAACCTACGAGCAGTACTTC. Translating gives CSVASYGTSGTYEQYF.